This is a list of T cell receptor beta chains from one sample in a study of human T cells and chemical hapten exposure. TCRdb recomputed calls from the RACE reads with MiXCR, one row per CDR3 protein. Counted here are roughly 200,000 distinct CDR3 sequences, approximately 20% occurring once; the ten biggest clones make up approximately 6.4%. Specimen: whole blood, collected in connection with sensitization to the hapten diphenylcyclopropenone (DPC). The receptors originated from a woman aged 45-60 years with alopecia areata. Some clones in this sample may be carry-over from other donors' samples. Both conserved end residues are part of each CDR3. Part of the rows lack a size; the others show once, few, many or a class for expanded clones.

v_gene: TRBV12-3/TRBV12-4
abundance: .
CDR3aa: CASTTGGRHNEQFF

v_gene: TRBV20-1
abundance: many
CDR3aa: CSASGLAGGGGSTQYF

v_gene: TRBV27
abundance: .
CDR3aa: CASSIRPNPSYNEQFF

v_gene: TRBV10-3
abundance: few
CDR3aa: CATQDKQDGNEQYF

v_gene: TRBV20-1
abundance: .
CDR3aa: CSAIDRGLVPYEQYF

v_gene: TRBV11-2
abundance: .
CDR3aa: CASSSRGGGDGIRTDTQYF

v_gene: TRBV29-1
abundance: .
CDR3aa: CSVDGARGYEQYF

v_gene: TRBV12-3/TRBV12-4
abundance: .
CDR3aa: CASSPRSRDQPQHF

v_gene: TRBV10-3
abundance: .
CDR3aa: CAIRSGGYQETQYF

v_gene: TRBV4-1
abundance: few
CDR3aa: CASSQFHPLYNEQFF

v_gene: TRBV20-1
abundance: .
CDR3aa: CSARNSDTGELFF

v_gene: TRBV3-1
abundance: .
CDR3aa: CASSRELAVLTGELFF

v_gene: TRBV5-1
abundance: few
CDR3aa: CASSLAQREYNEQFF

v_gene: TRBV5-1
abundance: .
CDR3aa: CASGLAESYEQYF

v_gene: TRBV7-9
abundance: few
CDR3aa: CASNPGLSTDTQYF

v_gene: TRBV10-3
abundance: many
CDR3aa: CASENRGFTDTQYF

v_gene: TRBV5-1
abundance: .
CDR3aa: CASSFENLYGYTF

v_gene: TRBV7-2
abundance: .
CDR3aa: CASSSYTGNRQPQHF

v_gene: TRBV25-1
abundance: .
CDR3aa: CASSFTGLDTQYF

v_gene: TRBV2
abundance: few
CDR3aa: CASSEVGGNTEAFF

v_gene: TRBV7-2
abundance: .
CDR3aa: CASSWTSGEYNEQFF

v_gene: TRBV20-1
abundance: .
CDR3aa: CSASGSPYEQYF

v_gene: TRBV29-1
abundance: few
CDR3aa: CSAPRADTQYF

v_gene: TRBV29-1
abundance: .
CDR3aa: CSVERTGGGGAAKNIQYF

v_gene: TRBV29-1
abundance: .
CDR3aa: CSAEAGHEQYF

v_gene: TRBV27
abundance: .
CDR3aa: CASSSSETQYF

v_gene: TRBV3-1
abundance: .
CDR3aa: CASSPTSGRNSEQYF

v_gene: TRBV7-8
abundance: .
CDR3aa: CASSGGHPLGSYGYTF

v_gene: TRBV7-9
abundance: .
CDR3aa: CATGLAFRDEAFF

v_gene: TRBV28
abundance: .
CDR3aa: CASSQGGQLAETQYF

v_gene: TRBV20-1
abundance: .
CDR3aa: CSASRRLAGMQTDTQYF

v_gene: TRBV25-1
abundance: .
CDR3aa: CASSEHREHNEKLFF

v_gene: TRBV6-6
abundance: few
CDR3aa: CASSYSTMAGKSYEQYF

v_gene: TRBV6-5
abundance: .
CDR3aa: CASTLPGPPYEQYF

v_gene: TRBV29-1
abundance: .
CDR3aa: CSVEKGHSGNTIYF

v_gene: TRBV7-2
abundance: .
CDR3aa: CASSQVNLGNTEAFF

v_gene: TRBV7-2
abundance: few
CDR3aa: CASSRDRGGNQPQHF

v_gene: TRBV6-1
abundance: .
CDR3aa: CASSEREDTQYF

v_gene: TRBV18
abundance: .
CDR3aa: CASSLGQFNQPQHF

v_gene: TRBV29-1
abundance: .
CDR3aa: CSVVRLAGRHTDTQYF

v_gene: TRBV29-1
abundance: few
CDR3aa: CSGTATGNEQFF

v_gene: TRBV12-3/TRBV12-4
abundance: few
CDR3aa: CASSLGGGAGNTIYF

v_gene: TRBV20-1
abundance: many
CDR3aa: CSARGDRFYGYTF

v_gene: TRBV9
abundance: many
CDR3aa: CASSPRRAGETQYF

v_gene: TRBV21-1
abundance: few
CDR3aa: CASSKRRTENGTLDNEQFF

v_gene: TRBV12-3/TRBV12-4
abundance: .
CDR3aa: CASSLYQGDQPQHF

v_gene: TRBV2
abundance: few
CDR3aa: CASSNYMNTEAFF

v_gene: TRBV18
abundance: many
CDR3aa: CASSPEREGGEQFF

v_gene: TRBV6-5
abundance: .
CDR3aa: CASSYDAGNTIYF

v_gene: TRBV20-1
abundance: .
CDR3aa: CSAAEAGEQYF

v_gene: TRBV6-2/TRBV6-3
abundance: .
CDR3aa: CASSRTSWTGELFF

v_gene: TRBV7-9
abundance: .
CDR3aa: CASSQQGYGYTF

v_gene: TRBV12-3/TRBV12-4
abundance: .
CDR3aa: CASSFYGETQYF

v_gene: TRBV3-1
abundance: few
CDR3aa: CASSPKVGGVTEAFF

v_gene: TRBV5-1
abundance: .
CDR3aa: CASSLATGRNSPLHF

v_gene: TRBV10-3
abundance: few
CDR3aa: CAISRDRPPFDYGYTF